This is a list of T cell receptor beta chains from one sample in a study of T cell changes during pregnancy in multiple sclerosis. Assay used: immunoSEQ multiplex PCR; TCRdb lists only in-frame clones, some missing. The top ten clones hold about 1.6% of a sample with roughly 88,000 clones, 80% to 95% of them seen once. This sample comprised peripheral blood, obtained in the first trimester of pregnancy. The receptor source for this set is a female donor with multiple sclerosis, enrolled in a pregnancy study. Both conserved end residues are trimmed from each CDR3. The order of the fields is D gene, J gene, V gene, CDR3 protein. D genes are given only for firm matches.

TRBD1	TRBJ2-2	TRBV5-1	ASVRDRGTGELF
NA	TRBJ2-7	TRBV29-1	SVEEGSTNEQY
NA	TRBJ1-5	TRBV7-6	ASSRVAGGNQPQH
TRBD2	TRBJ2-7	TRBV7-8	ASSLAWAGGIHEQY
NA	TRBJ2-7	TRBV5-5	ASSLQGGYEQY
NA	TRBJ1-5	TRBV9	ASSVRGLYNQPQH
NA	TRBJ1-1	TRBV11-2	ASSVAQEAF
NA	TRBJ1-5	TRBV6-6	ASSYFEANQPQH
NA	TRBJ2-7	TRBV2	ASRDPSGRWYEQY
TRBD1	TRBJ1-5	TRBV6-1	ASSPGVTGYQPQH
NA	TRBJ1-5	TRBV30	AWSVGGQPQH
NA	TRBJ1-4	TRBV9	ASSVGTIKNEKLF
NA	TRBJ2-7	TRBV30	AWAQGLAYEQY
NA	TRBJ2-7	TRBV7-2	ASSPDNTYEQY
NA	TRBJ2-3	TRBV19	ASSMLAEGTDTQY
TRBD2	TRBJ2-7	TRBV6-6	ASSSLTSGRVYEQY
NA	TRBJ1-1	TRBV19	ASTESWTSTEAF
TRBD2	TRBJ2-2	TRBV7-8	ASRRRAGGDTGELF
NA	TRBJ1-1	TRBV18	ASSPRADVNAF
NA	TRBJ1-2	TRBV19	ATGGVDGYT
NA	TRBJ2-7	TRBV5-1	ASSPGYGYEQY
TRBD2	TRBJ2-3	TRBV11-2	ASSLVGGSVTDTQY
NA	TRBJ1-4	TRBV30	AWSPAGQREKLF
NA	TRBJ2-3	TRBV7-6	ASSLGGTTDTQY
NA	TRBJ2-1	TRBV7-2	ASSTSGATNEQF
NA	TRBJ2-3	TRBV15	ATSTSTGRDTQY
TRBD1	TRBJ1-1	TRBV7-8	ASRSSSSTGGQGTEAF
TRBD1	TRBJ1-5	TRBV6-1	ASSDRGLWDQPQH
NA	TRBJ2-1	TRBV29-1	SVRTGQRVNEQF
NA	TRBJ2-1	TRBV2	ASSEARLAGDEQF
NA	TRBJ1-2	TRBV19	ASTEAWNYGYT
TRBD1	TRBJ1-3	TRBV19	ASTTRQGITGNTIY
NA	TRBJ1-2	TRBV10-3	AISESKGVYGYT
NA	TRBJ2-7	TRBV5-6	ASSLGTTYEQY
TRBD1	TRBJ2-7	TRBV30	AWGGQAYEQY
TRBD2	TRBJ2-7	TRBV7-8	ASSLAASGSYEQY
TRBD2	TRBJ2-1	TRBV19	ASTSGSSYNEQF
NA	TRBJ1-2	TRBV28	ASSSKRHLGANSNYGYT
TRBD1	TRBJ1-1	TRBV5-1	ASSQGQGTEAF
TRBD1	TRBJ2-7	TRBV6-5	ASTPGQGAEQY
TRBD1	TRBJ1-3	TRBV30	AWSTGGENTIY